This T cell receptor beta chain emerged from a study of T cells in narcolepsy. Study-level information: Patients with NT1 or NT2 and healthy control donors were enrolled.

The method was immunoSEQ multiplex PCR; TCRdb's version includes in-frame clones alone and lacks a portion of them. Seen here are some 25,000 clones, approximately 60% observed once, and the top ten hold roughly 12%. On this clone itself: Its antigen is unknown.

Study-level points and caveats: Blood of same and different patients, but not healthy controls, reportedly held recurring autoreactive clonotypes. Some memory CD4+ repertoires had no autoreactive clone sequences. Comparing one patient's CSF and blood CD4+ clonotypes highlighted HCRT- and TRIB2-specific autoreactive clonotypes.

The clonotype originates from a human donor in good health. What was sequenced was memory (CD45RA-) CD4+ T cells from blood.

In nucleotides, the CDR3 is TGTGCCAGCAGCCCCGGCGGTGGGCTAGCGGCTCTCACAGATACGCAGTATTTT. It encodes CASSPGGGLAALTDTQYF. The V gene is TRBV5-5, the J gene TRBJ2-3, with 7 bases matching TRBD2. The germline gives CDR1 SGHKS, CDR2 YYEKEE (reference sequence). After removal of 4 bases from V and 2 bases from J, the junction contained 16 bases not matched to a gene. The CDR3 runs 18 residues. Combining the CDR3 with reference TRBV5-5 and TRBJ2-3 gives the whole variable domain DAGVTQSPTHLIKTRGQQVTLRCSPISGHKSVSWYQQVLGQGPQFIFQYYEKEERGRGNFPDRFSARQFPNYSSELNVNALLLGDSALYLCASSPGGGLAALTDTQYFGPGTRLTVL.